This TCR beta chain was documented in a study of OX40 agonist ivuxolimab in advanced cancers. At the level of the study: Previous treatment with anti-PD-1, anti-PD-L1 or anti-CTLA-4 therapy was allowed; 35% to 50% had received some. Partial responses were seen in three patients, one with hepatocellular carcinoma and two with cutaneous melanoma.

CDR1 and CDR2 (germline): SNHLY, FYNNEI. The CDR3 consists of 13 residues. Deletions cut 6 bases from V and 1 base from J, with 9 bases between. TCRdb's table, derived via immunoSEQ multiplex PCR, lists solely in-frame clones and lacks some. This table has tens of thousands of clones, approximately 85% appearing once. This clone was seen a handful of times. Source: CD4+ or CD8+ T cells sorted from blood, taken in a trial of the OX40 agonist ivuxolimab. The sequence derives from an adult with an advanced solid tumor such as melanoma, head and neck, liver or kidney cancer. The chain is built from TRBV2 and TRBJ1-1, with TRBD1 as a possible D gene (6 bases). The DNA for the CDR3 is TGTGCCAGCAGGGCGGACAGGAACACTGAAGCTTTCTTT. Its protein is CASRADRNTEAFF.